This entry lists 26 T cell receptor beta chains sequenced from one sample in a study of blood T cell repertoires in COVID-19. Profiling relied on immunoSEQ multiplex PCR, and the TCRdb table lists in-frame clones only, not all of them. The sample has about 60,000 clones, 85% seen once. Sequencing was carried out using peripheral blood. These receptors came from a human donor in a cohort sampled during active COVID-19.

The V gene is TRBV6-5, the J gene TRBJ1-6; D remains ambiguous. CDR3 length equals 12 residues. Deletions cut 3 bases from V and 9 bases from J, with 6 bases between. The germline V gene encodes CDR1 MNHEY and CDR2 SVGAGI. The DNA for the CDR3 is TGTGCCAGCAGTTATAGAGGTTCACCCCTCCACTTT. Translation: CASSYRGSPLHF.

The chain recombines TRBV18 with TRBJ2-7; 7 nucleotides agree with TRBD1. CDR1 KGHSH and CDR2 LQKENI come from the germline V gene. V dropped 4 bases and J dropped 5; count of bases not matched to a gene: 8. The CDR3 loop spans 14 amino acids. CDR3 in DNA: TGTGCCAGCTCACAGTCGACAGGGCTCAACGAGCAGTACTTC. Translation gives CASSQSTGLNEQYF. Looking up the rest from reference TRBV18 and TRBJ2-7 gives the full variable domain: NAGVMQNPRHLVRRRGQEARLRCSPMKGHSHVYWYRQLPEEGLKFMVYLQKENIIDESGMPKERFSAEFPKEGPSILRIQQVVRGDSAAYFCASSQSTGLNEQYFGPGTRLTVT.

The rearrangement uses TRBV11-2 and TRBJ2-1, with a weak D call TRBD2 (6 bases). CDR1 is SGHAT, CDR2 FQNNGV, per germline. Trimming left V 10 bases short and J 8 bases short, with 12 bases between. The CDR3 is 11 residues long. Here the CDR3 DNA reads TGTGCCATCCGAACGGGGGATGAGCAGTTCTTC. Translated: CAIRTGDEQFF.

The genes are TRBV7-9 and TRBJ2-3; TRBD2 matches at 9 bases. CDR1 SEHNR and CDR2 FQNEAQ come from the germline V gene (reference sequence). The CDR3 covers 17 residues. Germline trimming cut 3 bases from V and 4 bases from J; bases unmatched to any gene: 11. CDR3 nucleotides: TGTGCCAGCAGCTTTCCGAGAGCGGGGGGAAGCTCAGATACGCAGTATTTT. As protein: CASSFPRAGGSSDTQYF.

In its sample, this clone was seen a few times. The V call is TRBV5-4, the J call TRBJ1-5; the D is unclear. This CDR3 region has 13 residues. Trimming pared 1 base from V and 3 bases from J, leaving 5 bases between. CDR1 and CDR2 from the germline V gene are SGHNT and YYREEE (reference sequence). This CDR3 reads CASSLQINQPQHF. The CDR3 nucleotides are TGTGCCAGCAGCTTGCAAATCAATCAGCCCCAGCATTTT.

This chain links TRBV5-1 with TRBJ2-3, with a possible D match to TRBD2 (6 bases). Germline CDR1 and CDR2: SGHRS and YFSETQ. Trimming left V 1 base short and J 8 bases short, with 14 bases between. This CDR3 is built from 14 residues. DNA of the CDR3: TGCGCCAGCAGCTTGTGGGTACTAGCAGGTACGCAGTATTTT. It specifies CASSLWVLAGTQYF.

The genes are TRBV19 and TRBJ2-4, with TRBD2 matching 7 bases. The V gene's germline CDR1 is LNHDA and CDR2 SQIVND (reference sequence). V shed 5 bases and J 1 base; nucleotides not matched to a gene: 5. The CDR3 spans 15 residues. CDR3: CASSSAGVAKNIQYF. The CDR3 DNA reads as TGTGCCAGTAGTTCTGCGGGGGTGGCCAAAAACATTCAGTACTTC.

This clone was picked up one time. The V call is TRBV3-1 (or the pseudogene TRBV3-2), the J call TRBJ2-5; 7 positions match TRBD2. The germline gives CDR1 LGHDT, CDR2 YNNKEL (reference sequence). The V gene end was trimmed by 3 bases and the J gene end by 4 bases; junction bases not matched to a gene: 8. The CDR3 spans 15 residues. This CDR3 is CASSQGQGGRETQYF. The CDR3 DNA reads TGTGCCAGCAGCCAGGGGCAGGGAGGGCGAGAGACCCAGTACTTC.

The gene calls are TRBV23-1 and TRBJ2-2, with TRBD2 matching 10 bases. TRBV23-1 is flagged as an ORF with uncertain function. V was clipped by 3 bases and J by 0 bases; unmatched bases: 7. The CDR3 has 18 amino acids. This CDR3 reads CASSQERGGRPNTGELFF. As DNA, the CDR3 is TGCGCCAGCAGTCAGGAGCGGGGGGGCCGCCCGAACACCGGGGAGCTGTTTTTT.

The chain joins TRBV3-1 (or the pseudogene TRBV3-2) to TRBJ1-6; D unresolved. CDR1 is LGHDT, CDR2 YNNKEL, per germline (reference sequence). Trimming took 0 bases from V and 7 from J, leaving 13 bases between them. The CDR3 contains 16 residues. DNA of the CDR3: TGTGCCAGCAGCCAAGAAGGAGGGAGGAGGAATTCACCCCTCCACTTT. Residues: CASSQEGGRRNSPLHF.

The chain recombines TRBV5-5 with TRBJ1-3; possibly TRBD1 for D (5 bases). This CDR3 contains 15 residues. CDR1 is SGHKS, CDR2 YYEKEE, per germline (reference sequence). Trimming took 4 bases from V and 0 from J, leaving 11 bases between them. The CDR3 loop reads CASSADTGSGNTIYF. CDR3 DNA: TGTGCCAGCAGCGCGGACACTGGCTCTGGAAACACCATATATTTT. The variable domain in full, with the rest retrieved from reference TRBV5-5 and TRBJ1-3, is DAGVTQSPTHLIKTRGQQVTLRCSPISGHKSVSWYQQVLGQGPQFIFQYYEKEERGRGNFPDRFSARQFPNYSSELNVNALLLGDSALYLCASSADTGSGNTIYFGEGSWLTVV.

The chain combines TRBV7-9 with TRBJ2-5, with D maybe TRBD1 (6 bases). CDR1 is SEHNR, CDR2 FQNEAQ, per germline (reference sequence). The germline V and J ends were trimmed by 5 bases and 2 bases, with 21 bases remaining between them. The CDR3 contains 17 residues. For the CDR3, the DNA is TGTGCCAGCAGCCAACCCCGCCGGGACACCCAACAAGAGACCCAGTACTTC. Translating gives CASSQPRRDTQQETQYF.

The CDR3: CAIRTRDYPYEQYF. The CDR3 DNA follows: TGTGCCATCAGGACCCGGGACTATCCCTACGAGCAGTACTTC. V usage is TRBV10-3 and J usage is TRBJ2-7, with 7 bases that match TRBD2. The ends lost 6 bases at V and 2 bases at J; junction bases unmatched: 7. This CDR3 region has 14 residues. Germline CDR1 is ENHRY and CDR2 is SYGVKD.

This clone is a singleton in its sample. The CDR3 DNA is TGTGCCAGCAGCCATACCGGGACACAACTTTACGAGCAGTACTTC. It is translated as CASSHTGTQLYEQYF. The chain carries TRBV3-1 (or the pseudogene TRBV3-2) and TRBJ2-7; tentatively, D is TRBD1 (6 bases). V shed 3 bases and J shed 4 bases, with 16 bases lying between them. CDR3 length: 15 amino acids. Germline V gene data show CDR1 as LGHDT and CDR2 as YNNKEL (reference sequence).

On this clone: Other DNA sequences in this sample translate to the same CDR3. The chain has TRBV7-9 and TRBJ2-3; the match to TRBD2 covers 13 bases. V shed 4 bases and J 1 base; nucleotides not matched to a gene: 2. Per the germline V gene, CDR1 is SEHNR and CDR2 is FQNEAQ (reference sequence). The CDR3 contains 16 residues. The CDR3 region has the DNA TGTGCCAGCAGCTCCGGACTAGCGGGGGGCACAGATACGCAGTATTTT. Its translation: CASSSGLAGGTDTQYF.

The V call is TRBV2, the J call TRBJ2-3, with TRBD2 as a possible D gene (6 bases). Germline V CDR1 and CDR2: SNHLY, FYNNEI. Trimming removed 5 bases at V and 6 bases at J, with 15 bases between. This CDR3 has 14 amino acids. The CDR3 protein is CASSRRREVDTQYF. CDR3 bases: TGTGCCAGCAGTCGTCGCAGGGAGGTGGATACGCAGTATTTT. The whole variable domain, filled in from reference TRBV2 and TRBJ2-3, reads EPEVTQTPSHQVTQMGQEVILRCVPISNHLYFYWYRQILGQKVEFLVSFYNNEISEKSEIFDDQFSVERPDGSNFTLKIRSTKLEDSAMYFCASSRRREVDTQYFGPGTRLTVL.

The chain carries TRBV6-1 and TRBJ1-2; weak D call: TRBD1 (6 bases). Germline-derived CDR1 and CDR2 are MNHNS and SASEGT. The germline V and J ends were trimmed by 0 bases and 4 bases, with 12 bases remaining between them. The CDR3 runs 15 residues. CDR3 coding DNA: TGTGCCAGCAGTGAAGCATCGGGGGGCGTCTATGGCTACACCTTC. This sequence encodes CASSEASGGVYGYTF.

The chain has TRBV5-1 and TRBJ2-5; 12 bases are a match to TRBD2. The CDR3 consists of 17 residues. Germline CDR1 SGHRS, CDR2 YFSETQ. The ends lost 0 bases at V and 5 bases at J; junction bases unmatched: 8. The CDR3: CASSLGLAGGPWETQYF. The CDR3 DNA reads TGCGCCAGCAGCTTGGGGCTAGCGGGGGGGCCCTGGGAGACCCAGTACTTC. Looking up the rest from reference TRBV5-1 and TRBJ2-5 gives the full variable domain: KAGVTQTPRYLIKTRGQQVTLSCSPISGHRSVSWYQQTPGQGLQFLFEYFSETQRNKGNFPGRFSGRQFSNSRSEMNVSTLELGDSALYLCASSLGLAGGPWETQYFGPGTRLLVL.

The V gene is TRBV6-2 or TRBV6-3, the J gene TRBJ1-2, with 12 bases identical to TRBD1. This CDR3 has 17 amino acids. Germline CDR1 and CDR2: MNHEY and SVGEGT. J lost 9 bases, V lost 0 bases, and 11 bases had no gene match. The CDR3: CASSYSILGQGARRYTF. DNA for the CDR3: TGTGCCAGCAGTTACTCGATATTGGGACAGGGGGCGCGGCGCTACACCTTC.

The chain couples TRBV11-2 to TRBJ1-1; D ambiguous. The V and J ends lost 5 bases and 0 bases respectively, with 7 bases between them. In germline, CDR1 is SGHAT, CDR2 FQNNGV. The CDR3 spans 13 residues. CDR3 nucleotide sequence: TGTGCCAGCAGCGCAACGGTGAACACTGAAGCTTTCTTT. Its protein product is CASSATVNTEAFF.

The gene calls are TRBV30 and TRBJ1-3; no reliable D call. The V end lost 2 bases, the J end lost 4 bases, and 6 bases lay between the germline ends. There are 12 residues in the CDR3. Germline CDR1 GTSNPN, CDR2 SVGIG (reference sequence). The CDR3 nucleotides are TGTGCCTGGAGTACAGAAGGAAACACCATATATTTT. Residues: CAWSTEGNTIYF.

The chain recombines TRBV7-9 with TRBJ2-2; D is possibly TRBD1 (6 bases). Trimming left V 5 bases short and J 2 bases short, with 12 bases between. Germline lookup yields CDR1 SEHNR and CDR2 FQNEAQ (reference sequence). The CDR3 is made up of 15 amino acids. CDR3 residues: CASSPTGRNTGELFF. Here the CDR3 DNA reads TGTGCCAGCAGCCCCACAGGGAGAAACACCGGGGAGCTGTTTTTT.

The V call is TRBV18, the J call TRBJ1-1; TRBD1 aligns across 10 bases. Trimming took 1 base from V and 3 from J; bases not matched to a gene: 2. The CDR3 consists of 15 residues. Germline CDR1 reads KGHSH; CDR2 reads LQKENI. CDR3 coding DNA: TGTGCCAGCTCACCACGGGACAGGGGTGACACTGAAGCTTTCTTT. Amino acids: CASSPRDRGDTEAFF.

This clone was picked up one time. The chain couples TRBV6-4 to TRBJ1-5; D is undetermined. CDR3 length: 13 amino acids. From germline, CDR1 is MRHNA and CDR2 SNTAGT. The V end was cut by 8 bases, the J end by 5 bases, with 13 bases between. This CDR3 reads CASSPSHDQPQHF. The CDR3 nucleotides are TGTGCCAGCTCTCCCTCACATGATCAGCCCCAGCATTTT.

This sequence joins TRBV7-2 and TRBJ2-3; TRBD1 is a possible D gene (6 bases). CDR3 size: 15 residues. The germline CDR1 and CDR2 sequences are SGHTA and FQGNSA. V lost 5 bases to trimming and J lost 2 bases, with 14 bases between them. Here the CDR3 reads CASSRQVPVTDTQYF. The DNA of the CDR3 is TGTGCCAGCAGCAGACAGGTCCCGGTCACAGATACGCAGTATTTT.

The rearrangement links TRBV7-2 to TRBJ2-4; 12 bases line up with TRBD2. Germline assignment: CDR1 SGHTA and CDR2 FQGNSA. The V and J ends lost 4 bases and 8 bases, in that order; junction bases with no gene match: 6. This CDR3 contains 15 residues. The CDR3: CASSSRTSGVDIQYF. CDR3 DNA sequence: TGTGCCAGCAGCTCCAGGACTAGCGGGGTAGACATTCAGTACTTC.